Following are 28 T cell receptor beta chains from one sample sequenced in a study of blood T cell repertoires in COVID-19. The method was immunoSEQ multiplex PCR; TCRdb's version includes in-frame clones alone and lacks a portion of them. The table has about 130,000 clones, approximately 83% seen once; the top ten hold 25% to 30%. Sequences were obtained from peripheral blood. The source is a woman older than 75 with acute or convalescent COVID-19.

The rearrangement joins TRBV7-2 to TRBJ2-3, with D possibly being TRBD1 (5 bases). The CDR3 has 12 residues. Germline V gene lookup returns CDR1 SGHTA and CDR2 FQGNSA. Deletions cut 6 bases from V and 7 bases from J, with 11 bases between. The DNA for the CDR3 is TGTGCCAGCAGTCCTAGGGGAAATACGCAGTATTTT. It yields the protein CASSPRGNTQYF.

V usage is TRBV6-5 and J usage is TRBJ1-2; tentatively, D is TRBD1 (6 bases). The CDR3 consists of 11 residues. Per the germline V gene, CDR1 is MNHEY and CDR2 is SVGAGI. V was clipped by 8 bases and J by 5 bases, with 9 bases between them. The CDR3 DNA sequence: TGTGCCAGCCGACAGGAGTATGGCTACACCTTC. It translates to CASRQEYGYTF.

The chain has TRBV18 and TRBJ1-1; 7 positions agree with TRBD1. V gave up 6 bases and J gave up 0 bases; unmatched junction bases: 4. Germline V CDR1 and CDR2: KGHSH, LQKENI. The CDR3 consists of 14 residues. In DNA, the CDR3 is TGTGCCAGCTCGTTGGACAGGATGAACACTGAAGCTTTCTTT. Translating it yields CASSLDRMNTEAFF. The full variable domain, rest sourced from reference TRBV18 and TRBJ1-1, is NAGVMQNPRHLVRRRGQEARLRCSPMKGHSHVYWYRQLPEEGLKFMVYLQKENIIDESGMPKERFSAEFPKEGPSILRIQQVVRGDSAAYFCASSLDRMNTEAFFGQGTRLTVV.

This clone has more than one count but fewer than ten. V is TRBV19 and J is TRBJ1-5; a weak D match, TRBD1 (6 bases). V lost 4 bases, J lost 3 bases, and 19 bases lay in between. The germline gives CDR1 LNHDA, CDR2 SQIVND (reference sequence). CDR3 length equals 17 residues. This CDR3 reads CASSRGKQGLANQPQHF. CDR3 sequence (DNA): TGTGCCAGTAGTAGAGGAAAACAGGGACTAGCCAATCAGCCCCAGCATTTT.

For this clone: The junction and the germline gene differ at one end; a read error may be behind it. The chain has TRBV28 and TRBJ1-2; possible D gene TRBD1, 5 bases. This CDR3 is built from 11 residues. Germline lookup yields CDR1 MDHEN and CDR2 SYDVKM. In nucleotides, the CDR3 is TGTGCCAGCAGGGCAGGGAAAGGCTACGGCTTC. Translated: CASRAGKGYGF.

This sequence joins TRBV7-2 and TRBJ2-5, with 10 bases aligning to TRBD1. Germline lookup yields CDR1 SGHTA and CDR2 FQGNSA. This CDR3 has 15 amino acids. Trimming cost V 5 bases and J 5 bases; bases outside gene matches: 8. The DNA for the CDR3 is TGTGCCAGCAGCCTAGACAGGGGGCCACAGGAGACCCAGTACTTC. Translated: CASSLDRGPQETQYF.

This CDR3 is CASSAGQPGSQETQYF. DNA for the CDR3: TGTGCCAGCAGCGCGGGACAGCCCGGGAGCCAAGAGACCCAGTACTTC. V and J are TRBV7-2 and TRBJ2-5, with D perhaps TRBD1 (7 bases). V was pared by 5 bases and J by 1 base, with 17 bases between. Germline V gene data show CDR1 as SGHTA and CDR2 as FQGNSA. The CDR3 is 16 amino acids.

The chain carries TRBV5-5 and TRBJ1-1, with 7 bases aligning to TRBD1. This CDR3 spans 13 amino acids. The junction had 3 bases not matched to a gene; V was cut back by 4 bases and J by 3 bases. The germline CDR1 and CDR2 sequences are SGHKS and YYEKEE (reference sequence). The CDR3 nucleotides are TGTGCCAGCAGCCGACAGGGATACACTGAAGCTTTCTTT. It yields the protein CASSRQGYTEAFF. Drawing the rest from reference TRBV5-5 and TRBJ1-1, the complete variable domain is DAGVTQSPTHLIKTRGQQVTLRCSPISGHKSVSWYQQVLGQGPQFIFQYYEKEERGRGNFPDRFSARQFPNYSSELNVNALLLGDSALYLCASSRQGYTEAFFGQGTRLTVV.

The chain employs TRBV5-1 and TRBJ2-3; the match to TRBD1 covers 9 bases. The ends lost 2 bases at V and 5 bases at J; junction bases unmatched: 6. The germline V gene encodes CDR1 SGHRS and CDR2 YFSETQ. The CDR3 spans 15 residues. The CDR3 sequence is CASSLQGARGDTQYF. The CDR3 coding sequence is TGCGCCAGCAGCTTACAGGGGGCGCGTGGAGATACGCAGTATTTT.

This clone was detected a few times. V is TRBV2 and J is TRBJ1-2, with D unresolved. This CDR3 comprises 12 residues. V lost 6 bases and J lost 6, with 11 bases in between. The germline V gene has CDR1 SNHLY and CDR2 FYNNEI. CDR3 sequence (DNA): TGTGCCAGCAGGCGGGCGCGAGATGGCTACACCTTC. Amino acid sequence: CASRRARDGYTF.

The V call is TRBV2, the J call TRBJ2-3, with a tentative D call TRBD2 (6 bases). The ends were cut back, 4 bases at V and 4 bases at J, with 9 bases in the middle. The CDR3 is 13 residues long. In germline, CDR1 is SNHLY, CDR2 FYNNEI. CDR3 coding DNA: TGTGCCAGCAGTGTGGGGAGGTCAGATACGCAGTATTTT. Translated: CASSVGRSDTQYF.

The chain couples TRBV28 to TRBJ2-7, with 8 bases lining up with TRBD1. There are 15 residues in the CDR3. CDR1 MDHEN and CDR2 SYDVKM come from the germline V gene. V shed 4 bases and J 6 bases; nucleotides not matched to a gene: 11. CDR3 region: CASSSSGQGVGEQYV. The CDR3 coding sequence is TGTGCCAGCAGTTCTTCAGGACAGGGCGTCGGCGAGCAGTACGTC.

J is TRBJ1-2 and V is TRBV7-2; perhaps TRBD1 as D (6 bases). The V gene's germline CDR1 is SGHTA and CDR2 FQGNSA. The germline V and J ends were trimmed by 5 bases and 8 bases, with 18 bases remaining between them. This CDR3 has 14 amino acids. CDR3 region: CASSPSGGGWGYTF. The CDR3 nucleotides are TGTGCCAGCAGCCCCTCCGGGGGGGGCTGGGGCTACACCTTC.

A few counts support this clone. CDR3 nucleotides: TGTGCCAGCTCACCCGGGACAGGGAATTCACCCCTCCACTTT. Encoded protein: CASSPGTGNSPLHF. The chain combines TRBV18 with TRBJ1-6; TRBD1 agrees at 9 bases. CDR1 is KGHSH, CDR2 LQKENI, per germline. After removal of 3 bases from V and 7 bases from J, the junction contained 1 base not matched to a gene. This CDR3 is 14 amino acids long.

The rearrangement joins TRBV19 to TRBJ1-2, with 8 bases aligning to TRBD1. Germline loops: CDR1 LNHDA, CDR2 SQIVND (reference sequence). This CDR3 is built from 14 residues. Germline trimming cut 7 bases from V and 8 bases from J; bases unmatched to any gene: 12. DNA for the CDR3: TGTGCCAGTAATCCAGGGGGCGGATTAAAGGGCTACACCTTC. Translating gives CASNPGGGLKGYTF.

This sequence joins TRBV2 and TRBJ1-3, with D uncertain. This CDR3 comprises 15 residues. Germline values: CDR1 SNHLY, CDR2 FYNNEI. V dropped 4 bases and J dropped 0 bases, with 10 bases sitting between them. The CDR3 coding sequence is TGTGCCAGCAGTGTAGACATGAGCTCTGGAAACACCATATATTTT. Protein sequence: CASSVDMSSGNTIYF.

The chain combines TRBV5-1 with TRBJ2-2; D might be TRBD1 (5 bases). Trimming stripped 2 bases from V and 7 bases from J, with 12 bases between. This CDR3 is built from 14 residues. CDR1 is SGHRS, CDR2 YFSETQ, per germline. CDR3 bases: TGCGCCAGCAGCTTCGGCAGGGAATACGGGGAGCTGTTTTTT. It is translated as CASSFGREYGELFF.

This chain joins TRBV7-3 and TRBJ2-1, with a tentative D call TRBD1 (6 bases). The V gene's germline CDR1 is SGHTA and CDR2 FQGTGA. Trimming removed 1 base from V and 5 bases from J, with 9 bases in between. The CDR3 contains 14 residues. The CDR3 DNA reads TGTGCCAGCAGCTTAATCAGGGGAGACAATGAGCAGTTCTTC. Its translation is CASSLIRGDNEQFF.

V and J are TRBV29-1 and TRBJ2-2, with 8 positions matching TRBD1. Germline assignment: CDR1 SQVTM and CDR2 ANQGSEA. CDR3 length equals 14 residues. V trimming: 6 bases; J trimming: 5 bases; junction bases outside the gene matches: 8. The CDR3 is CSVGQGRMTGELFF. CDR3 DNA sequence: TGCAGCGTAGGACAGGGAAGAATGACCGGGGAGCTGTTTTTT.

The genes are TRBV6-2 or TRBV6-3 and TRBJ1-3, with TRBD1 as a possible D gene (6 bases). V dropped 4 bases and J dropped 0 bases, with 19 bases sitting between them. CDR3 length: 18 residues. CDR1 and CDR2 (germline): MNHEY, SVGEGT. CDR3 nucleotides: TGTGCCAGCAGTTCCCCCGGGACACTCTCTTCCTCTGGAAACACCATATATTTT. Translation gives CASSSPGTLSSSGNTIYF.

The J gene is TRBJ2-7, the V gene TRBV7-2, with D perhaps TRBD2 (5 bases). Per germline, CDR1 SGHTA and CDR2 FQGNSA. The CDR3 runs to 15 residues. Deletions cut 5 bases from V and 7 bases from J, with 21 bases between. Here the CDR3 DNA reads TGTGCCAGCAGCCCACCGCGAGCCAGAACGGGAGAGCAGTACTTC. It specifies CASSPPRARTGEQYF.

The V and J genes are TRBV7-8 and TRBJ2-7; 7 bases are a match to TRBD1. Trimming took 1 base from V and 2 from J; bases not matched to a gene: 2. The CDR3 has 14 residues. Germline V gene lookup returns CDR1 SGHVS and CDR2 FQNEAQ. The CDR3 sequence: CASSLGTGTYEQYF. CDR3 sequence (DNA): TGTGCCAGCAGCTTAGGGACAGGAACCTACGAGCAGTACTTC.

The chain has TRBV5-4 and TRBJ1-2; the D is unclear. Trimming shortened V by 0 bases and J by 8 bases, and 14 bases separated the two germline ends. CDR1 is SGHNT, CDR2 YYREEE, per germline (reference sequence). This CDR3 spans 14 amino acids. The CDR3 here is CASSLAGEVEGYTF. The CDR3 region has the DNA TGTGCCAGCAGCTTGGCGGGAGAGGTTGAAGGCTACACCTTC.

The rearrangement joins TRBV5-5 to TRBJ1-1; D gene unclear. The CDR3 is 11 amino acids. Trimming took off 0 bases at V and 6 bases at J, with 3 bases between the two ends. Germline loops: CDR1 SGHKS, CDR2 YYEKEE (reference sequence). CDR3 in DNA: TGTGCCAGCAGCTTGGTCTCTGAAGCTTTCTTT. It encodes CASSLVSEAFF.

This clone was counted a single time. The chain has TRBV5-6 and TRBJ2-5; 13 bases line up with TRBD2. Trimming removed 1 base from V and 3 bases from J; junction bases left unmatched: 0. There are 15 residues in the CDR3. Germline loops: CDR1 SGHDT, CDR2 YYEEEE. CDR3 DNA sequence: TGTGCCAGCAGCTTGACTAGCGGGGGGGAAGAGACCCAGTACTTC. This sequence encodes CASSLTSGGEETQYF.

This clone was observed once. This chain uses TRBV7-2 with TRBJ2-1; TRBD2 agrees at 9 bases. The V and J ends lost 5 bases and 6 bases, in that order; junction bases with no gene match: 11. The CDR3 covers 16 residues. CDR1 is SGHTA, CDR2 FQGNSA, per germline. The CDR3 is CASSPPGAGGGNEQFF. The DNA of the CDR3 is TGTGCCAGCAGCCCCCCAGGAGCGGGGGGCGGCAATGAGCAGTTCTTC.

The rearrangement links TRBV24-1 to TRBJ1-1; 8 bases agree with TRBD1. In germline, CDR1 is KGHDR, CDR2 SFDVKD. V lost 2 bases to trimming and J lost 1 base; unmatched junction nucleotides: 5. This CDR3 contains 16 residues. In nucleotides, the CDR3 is TGTGCCACCAGTGATTCGAGACAGGGGCGGAACACTGAAGCTTTCTTT. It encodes CATSDSRQGRNTEAFF.

CDR3 sequence reads: CASSLGWTGDTEAFF. The CDR3 region has the DNA TGTGCCAGCAGCTTAGGATGGACAGGGGACACTGAAGCTTTCTTT. The chain carries TRBV13 and TRBJ1-1; the match to TRBD1 covers 9 bases. The CDR3 totals 15 residues. Germline loops: CDR1 PRHDT, CDR2 FYEKMQ (reference sequence). V lost 0 bases and J lost 3; bases outside the gene matches: 2.